These 3 T cell receptor beta chains originate from one sample sequenced in a study of blood T cell repertoires in COVID-19. Sequenced by immunoSEQ multiplex PCR; TCRdb stores in-frame clones only, minus some. Seen here are around 260,000 clones, 88% observed once, and the top ten hold roughly a tenth. Sequenced material: peripheral blood. The origin of the receptors is a woman in her 70s with COVID-19, enrolled during active disease.

The chain joins TRBV28 to TRBJ2-7; no firm D call. Trimming pared 6 bases from V and 4 bases from J, leaving 16 bases between. The CDR3 contains 14 residues. The V gene's germline CDR1 is MDHEN and CDR2 SYDVKM. The CDR3 loop reads CASSPYSGSYEQYF. The CDR3 region has the DNA TGTGCCAGCAGCCCTTACTCAGGATCTTACGAGCAGTACTTC.

The CDR3 protein is CASSLTGLMNTEAFF. DNA of the CDR3: TGTGCCAGCAGCCTAACCGGACTGATGAACACTGAAGCTTTCTTT. The chain carries TRBV13 and TRBJ1-1, with D uncertain. This CDR3 region has 15 residues. CDR1 and CDR2 (germline): PRHDT, FYEKMQ (reference sequence). Trimming left V 5 bases short and J 0 bases short, with 13 bases between.

V usage is TRBV5-1 and J usage is TRBJ2-6; D remains unclear. V was trimmed by 1 base and J by 2 bases, leaving 7 bases between them. In germline, CDR1 is SGHRS, CDR2 YFSETQ. CDR3 length: 15 residues. The CDR3 DNA reads TGCGCCAGCAGCTTGATGACTCCTGGGGCCAACGTCCTGACTTTC. Translation: CASSLMTPGANVLTF.